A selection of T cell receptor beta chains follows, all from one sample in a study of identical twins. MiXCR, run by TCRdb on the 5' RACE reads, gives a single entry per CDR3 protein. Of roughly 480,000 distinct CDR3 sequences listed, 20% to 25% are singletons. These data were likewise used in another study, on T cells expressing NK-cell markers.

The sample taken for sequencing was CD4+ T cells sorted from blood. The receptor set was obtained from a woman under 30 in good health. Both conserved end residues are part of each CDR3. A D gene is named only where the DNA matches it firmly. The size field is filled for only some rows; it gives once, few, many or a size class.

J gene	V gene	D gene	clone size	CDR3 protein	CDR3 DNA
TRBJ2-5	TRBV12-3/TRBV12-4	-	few	CASSLDEYTETQYF	TGTGCCAGCAGTTTAGACGAGTATACAGAGACCCAGTACTTC
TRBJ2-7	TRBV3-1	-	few	CASSRGAGEEQYF	TGTGCCAGCAGCCGTGGAGCTGGGGAGGAGCAGTACTTC
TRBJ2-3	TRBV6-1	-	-	CASSLREADTQYF	TGTGCCAGCAGTCTCAGGGAAGCGGATACGCAGTATTTT
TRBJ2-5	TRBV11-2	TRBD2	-	CASSRLGTSGQETQYF	TGTGCCAGCAGCCGGTTGGGGACTAGCGGGCAAGAGACCCAGTACTTC
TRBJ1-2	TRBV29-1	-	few	CSVSRKDLYTSAGYTF	TGCAGCGTCTCCCGGAAGGACCTTTACACGAGTGCTGGCTACACCTTC
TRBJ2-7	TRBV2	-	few	CASRGTPRTYEQYF	TGTGCCAGCAGGGGGACACCGCGAACCTACGAGCAGTACTTC
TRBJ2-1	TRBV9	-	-	CASSPRMGGPPFF	TGTGCCAGCAGCCCCCGGATGGGGGGTCCGCCGTTCTTC
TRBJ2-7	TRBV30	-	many	CAWSQSIYEQYF	TGTGCCTGGAGCCAGAGCATCTACGAGCAGTACTTC
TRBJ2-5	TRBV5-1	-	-	CASSLDTIGTLRETQYF	TGCGCCAGCAGCTTGGATACTATCGGGACATTGCGAGAGACCCAGTACTTC
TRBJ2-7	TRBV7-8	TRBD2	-	CASSLAIAGMEEQYF	TGTGCCAGCAGCTTAGCTATAGCGGGGATGGAGGAGCAGTACTTC
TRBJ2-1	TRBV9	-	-	CASSVGPPGVLGYNEQFF	TGTGCCAGCAGCGTAGGGCCCCCGGGAGTCCTGGGATACAATGAGCAGTTCTTC
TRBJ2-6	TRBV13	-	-	CASSDHGANVLTF	TGTGCCAGCAGCGATCACGGTGCCAACGTCCTGACTTTC
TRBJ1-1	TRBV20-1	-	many	CSAREPHSRSNTEAFF	TGCAGTGCTAGAGAACCCCACTCCCGATCGAACACTGAAGCTTTCTTT
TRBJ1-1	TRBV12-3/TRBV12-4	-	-	CASSFGGLRSTEAFF	TGTGCCAGCAGTTTTGGGGGGCTTCGGAGCACTGAAGCTTTCTTT
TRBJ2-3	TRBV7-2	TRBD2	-	CASSSRGAGGDTQYF	TGTGCCAGCAGCTCCAGGGGCGCGGGGGGAGATACGCAGTATTTT
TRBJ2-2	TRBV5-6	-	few	CASIPNRGNTGELFF	TGTGCCAGCATTCCCAACCGAGGGAACACCGGGGAGCTGTTTTTT
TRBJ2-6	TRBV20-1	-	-	CSARGLPGANVLTF	TGCAGTGCTAGAGGGCTTCCTGGGGCCAACGTCCTGACTTTC
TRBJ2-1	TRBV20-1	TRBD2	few	CSARVKRGVSYNEQFF	TGCAGTGCTAGAGTAAAGCGGGGGGTCTCCTACAATGAGCAGTTCTTC
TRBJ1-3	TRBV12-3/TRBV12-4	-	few	CASRGGPNTIYF	TGTGCCAGCCGGGGAGGGCCAAACACCATATATTTT
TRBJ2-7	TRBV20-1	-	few	CSASPGLKPYEQYF	TGCAGTGCCTCACCGGGACTCAAGCCTTACGAGCAGTACTTC
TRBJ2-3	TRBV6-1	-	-	CASSQLDTQYF	TGTGCCAGCTCGCAGTTGGATACGCAGTATTTT
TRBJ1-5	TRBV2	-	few	CATSAGNQPQHF	TGTGCCACAAGTGCGGGTAATCAGCCCCAGCATTTT
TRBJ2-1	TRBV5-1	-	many	CASSLGNYNEQFF	TGTGCCAGCAGTTTAGGCAACTACAATGAGCAGTTCTTC
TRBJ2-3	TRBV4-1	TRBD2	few	CASSPGSAGGFTDTQYF	TGCGCCAGCAGCCCCGGTTCAGCGGGGGGGTTCACAGATACGCAGTATTTT
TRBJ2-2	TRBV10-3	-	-	CAIREVGPTGELFF	TGTGCCATCAGGGAGGTGGGGCCCACCGGGGAGCTGTTTTTT
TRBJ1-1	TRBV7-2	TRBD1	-	CASSSQTGLNTEAFF	TGTGCCAGCAGCTCCCAGACAGGGTTGAACACTGAAGCTTTCTTT
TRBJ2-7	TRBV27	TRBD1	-	CASSLRQGLEQYF	TGTGCCAGTTCGCTAAGACAGGGGCTCGAGCAGTACTTC
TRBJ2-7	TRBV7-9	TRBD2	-	CASSLGAGASYEQYF	TGTGCCAGCAGCTTAGGGGCGGGAGCCTCCTACGAGCAGTACTTC
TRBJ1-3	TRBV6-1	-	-	CASIGRLSGNTIYF	TGTGCCAGCATCGGACGGCTTTCTGGAAACACCATATATTTT
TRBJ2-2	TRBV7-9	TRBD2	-	CASKARSGGAGELFF	TGTGCCAGCAAAGCTCGCAGCGGGGGTGCCGGGGAGCTGTTTTTT
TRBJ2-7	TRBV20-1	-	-	CSASNQGNYEQYF	TGCAGTGCTAGCAACCAGGGGAACTACGAGCAGTACTTC
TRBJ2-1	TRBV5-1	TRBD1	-	CASSLFPPGQGPNEQFF	TGCGCCAGCAGCTTGTTCCCCCCGGGACAGGGCCCCAATGAGCAGTTCTTC
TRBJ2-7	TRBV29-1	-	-	CSVGLTGTYEQYF	TGCAGCGTTGGCCTAACAGGTACCTACGAGCAGTACTTC
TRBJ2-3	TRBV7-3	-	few	CASSTQTGGTDTQYF	TGTGCCAGCAGCACCCAGACAGGAGGGACAGATACGCAGTATTTT
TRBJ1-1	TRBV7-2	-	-	CASSAARVTEAFF	TGTGCCAGCAGCGCCGCACGGGTGACTGAAGCTTTCTTT
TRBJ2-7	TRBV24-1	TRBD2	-	CATSDSQTSREVIYEQYF	TGTGCCACCAGTGATTCTCAAACCTCACGGGAGGTGATATACGAGCAGTACTTC
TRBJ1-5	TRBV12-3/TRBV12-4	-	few	CASRTGYSNQPQHF	TGTGCCAGCAGAACAGGGTATAGCAATCAGCCCCAGCATTTT
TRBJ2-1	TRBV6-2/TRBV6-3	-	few	CASSYAGSSYNEQFF	TGTGCCAGCAGTTACGCCGGGAGTTCCTACAATGAGCAGTTCTTC
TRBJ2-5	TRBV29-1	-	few	CSVEGSGETQYF	TGCAGCGTTGAAGGTAGTGGAGAGACCCAGTACTTC
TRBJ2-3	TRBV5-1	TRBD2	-	CASSFPLAGAGGPRDTQYF	TGCGCCAGCAGCTTTCCCTTAGCGGGAGCGGGGGGGCCTCGGGATACGCAGTATTTT
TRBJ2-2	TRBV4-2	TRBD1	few	CASSQGQGATGELFF	TGTGCCAGCAGCCAAGGACAGGGGGCGACCGGGGAGCTGTTTTTT
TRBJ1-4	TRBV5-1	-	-	CASSLEEGQTLFF	TGCGCCAGCAGCTTGGAAGAAGGGCAGACTCTGTTTTTT